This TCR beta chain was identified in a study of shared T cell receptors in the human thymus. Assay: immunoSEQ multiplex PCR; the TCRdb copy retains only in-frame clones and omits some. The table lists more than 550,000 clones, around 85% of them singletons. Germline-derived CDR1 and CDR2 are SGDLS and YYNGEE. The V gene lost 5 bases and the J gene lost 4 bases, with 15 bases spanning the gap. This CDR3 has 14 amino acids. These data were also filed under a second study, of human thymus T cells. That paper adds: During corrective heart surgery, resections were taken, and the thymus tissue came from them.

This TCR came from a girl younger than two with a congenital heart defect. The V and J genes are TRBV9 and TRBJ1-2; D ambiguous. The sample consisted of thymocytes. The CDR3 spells CASRNWRKPYGYTF. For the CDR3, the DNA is TGTGCCAGCAGGAATTGGAGGAAACCCTATGGCTACACCTTC.